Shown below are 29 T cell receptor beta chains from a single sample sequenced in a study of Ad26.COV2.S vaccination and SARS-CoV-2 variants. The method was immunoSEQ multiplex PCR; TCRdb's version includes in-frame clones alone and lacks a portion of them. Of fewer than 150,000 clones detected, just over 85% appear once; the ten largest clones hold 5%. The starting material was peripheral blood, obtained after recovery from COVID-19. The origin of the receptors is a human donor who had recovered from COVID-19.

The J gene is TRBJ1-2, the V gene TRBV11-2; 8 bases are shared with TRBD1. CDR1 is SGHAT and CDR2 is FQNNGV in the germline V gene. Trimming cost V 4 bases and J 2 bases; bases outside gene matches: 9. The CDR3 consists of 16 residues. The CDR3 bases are TGTGCCAGCAGCTCCCCCAGGGGGCGAACGAACTATGGCTACACCTTC. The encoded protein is CASSSPRGRTNYGYTF.

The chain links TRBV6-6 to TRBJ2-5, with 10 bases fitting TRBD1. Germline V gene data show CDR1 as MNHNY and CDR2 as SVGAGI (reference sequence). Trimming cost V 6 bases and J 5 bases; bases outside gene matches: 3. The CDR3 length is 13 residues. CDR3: CASSQTGGETQYF. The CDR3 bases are TGTGCCAGCAGCCAGACAGGGGGCGAGACCCAGTACTTC.

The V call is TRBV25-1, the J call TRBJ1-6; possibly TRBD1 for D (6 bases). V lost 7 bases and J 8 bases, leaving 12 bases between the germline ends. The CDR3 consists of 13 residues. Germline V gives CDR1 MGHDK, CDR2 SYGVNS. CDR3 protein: CASTSYRDSPLHF. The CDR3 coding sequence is TGTGCCAGCACCTCCTACAGGGATTCACCCCTCCACTTT. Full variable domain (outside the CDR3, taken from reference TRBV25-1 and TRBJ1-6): EADIYQTPRYLVIGTGKKITLECSQTMGHDKMYWYQQDPGMELHLIHYSYGVNSTEKGDLSSESTVSRIRTEHFPLTLESARPSHTSQYLCASTSYRDSPLHFGNGTRLTVT.

The CDR3 loop reads CASSIAPVRLLRLDRELFF. Here the CDR3 DNA reads TGTGCCAGTAGTATAGCTCCCGTACGGCTTCTTAGGCTGGACAGGGAGCTGTTTTTT. The chain carries TRBV19 and TRBJ2-2; tentatively, D is TRBD1 (5 bases). Germline CDR1 LNHDA, CDR2 SQIVND (reference sequence). Trimming removed 1 base at V and 9 bases at J, with 27 bases between. The CDR3 length is 19 residues.

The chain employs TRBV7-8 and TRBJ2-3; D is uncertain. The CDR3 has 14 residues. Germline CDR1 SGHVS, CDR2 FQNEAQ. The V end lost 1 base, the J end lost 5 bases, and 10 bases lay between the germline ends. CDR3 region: CASSLGQPRDTQYF. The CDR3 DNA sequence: TGTGCCAGCAGCTTAGGGCAGCCCAGAGATACGCAGTATTTT.

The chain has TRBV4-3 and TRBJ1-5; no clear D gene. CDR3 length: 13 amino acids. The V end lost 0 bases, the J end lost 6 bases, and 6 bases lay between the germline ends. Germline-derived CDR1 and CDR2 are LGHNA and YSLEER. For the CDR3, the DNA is TGCGCCAGCAGCCAAGATATGGTTCAGCCCCAGCATTTT. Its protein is CASSQDMVQPQHF.

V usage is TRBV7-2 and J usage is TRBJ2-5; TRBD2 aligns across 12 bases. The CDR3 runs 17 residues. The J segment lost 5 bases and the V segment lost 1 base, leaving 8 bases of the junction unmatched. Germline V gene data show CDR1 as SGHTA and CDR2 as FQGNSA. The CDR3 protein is CASSLGLAGGPVETQYF. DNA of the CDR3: TGTGCCAGCAGCTTAGGCCTAGCGGGGGGGCCCGTCGAGACCCAGTACTTC.

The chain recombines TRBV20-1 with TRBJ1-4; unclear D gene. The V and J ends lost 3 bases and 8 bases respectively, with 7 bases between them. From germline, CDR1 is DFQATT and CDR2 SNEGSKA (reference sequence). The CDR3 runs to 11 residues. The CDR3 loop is CSARLGEKLFF. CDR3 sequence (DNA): TGCAGTGCTAGGTTGGGGGAAAAACTGTTTTTT.

DNA of the CDR3: TGTGCCATCAGTGATGGGCCGGCCAAAAACATTCAGTACTTC. Amino acids: CAISDGPAKNIQYF. The chain links TRBV10-3 to TRBJ2-4; D is ambiguous. This CDR3 is 14 amino acids long. Per germline, CDR1 ENHRY and CDR2 SYGVKD. The V and J ends lost 3 bases and 1 base respectively, with 7 bases between them.

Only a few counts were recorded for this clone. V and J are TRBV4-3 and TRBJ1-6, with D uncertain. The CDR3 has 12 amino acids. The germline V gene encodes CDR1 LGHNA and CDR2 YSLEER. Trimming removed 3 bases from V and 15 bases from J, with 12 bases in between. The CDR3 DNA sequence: TGCGCCAGCAGCCAGGATACCGGCAGCCTCCACTTT. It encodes CASSQDTGSLHF.

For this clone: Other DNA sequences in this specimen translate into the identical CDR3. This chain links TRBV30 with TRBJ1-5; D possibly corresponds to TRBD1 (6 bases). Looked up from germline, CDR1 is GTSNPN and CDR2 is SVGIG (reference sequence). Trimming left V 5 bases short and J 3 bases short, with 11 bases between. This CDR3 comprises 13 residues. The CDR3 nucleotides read TGTGCCTGGGGAGGACAGCCCAATCAGCCCCAGCATTTT. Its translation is CAWGGQPNQPQHF.

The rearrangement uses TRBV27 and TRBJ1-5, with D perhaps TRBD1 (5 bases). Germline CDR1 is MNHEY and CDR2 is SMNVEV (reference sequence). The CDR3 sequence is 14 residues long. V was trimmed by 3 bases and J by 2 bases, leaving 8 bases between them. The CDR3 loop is CASSFSRGNQPQHF. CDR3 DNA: TGTGCCAGCAGTTTTTCCAGGGGCAATCAGCCCCAGCATTTT.

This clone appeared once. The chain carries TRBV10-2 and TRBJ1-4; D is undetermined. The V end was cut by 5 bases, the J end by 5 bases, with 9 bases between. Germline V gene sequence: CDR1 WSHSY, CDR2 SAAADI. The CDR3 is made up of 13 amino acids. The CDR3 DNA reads TGCGCCAGCAGTATGGGCGGGAATGAAAAACTGTTTTTT. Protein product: CASSMGGNEKLFF.

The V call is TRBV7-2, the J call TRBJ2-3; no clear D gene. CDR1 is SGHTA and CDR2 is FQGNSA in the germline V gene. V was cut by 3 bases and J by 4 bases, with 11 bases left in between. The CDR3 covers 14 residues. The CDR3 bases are TGTGCCAGCAGCTTCTTGAACTGGTCAGATACGCAGTATTTT. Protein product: CASSFLNWSDTQYF.

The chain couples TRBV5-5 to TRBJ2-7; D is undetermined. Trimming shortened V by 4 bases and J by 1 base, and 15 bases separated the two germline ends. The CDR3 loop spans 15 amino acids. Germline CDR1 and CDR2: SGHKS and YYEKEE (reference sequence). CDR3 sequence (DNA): TGTGCCAGCAGCCCCACACGGGTTCAATCCTACGAGCAGTACTTC. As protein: CASSPTRVQSYEQYF.

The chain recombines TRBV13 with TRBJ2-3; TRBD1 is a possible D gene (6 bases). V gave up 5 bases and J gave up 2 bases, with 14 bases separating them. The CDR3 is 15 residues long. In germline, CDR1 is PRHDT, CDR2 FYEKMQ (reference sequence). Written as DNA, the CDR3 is TGTGCCAGCAGCGTCATGTGGGGGCACACAGATACGCAGTATTTT. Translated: CASSVMWGHTDTQYF.

CDR3 in DNA: TGTGCCAGCAGCTTAGCGGGGGCGGGAGGAAACACCATATATTTT. Amino acids: CASSLAGAGGNTIYF. The V and J genes are TRBV7-2 and TRBJ1-3; a weak D match, TRBD1 (6 bases). The CDR3 extends over 15 amino acids. Trimming pared 0 bases from V and 4 bases from J, leaving 10 bases between. CDR1 and CDR2 from the germline V gene are SGHTA and FQGNSA.

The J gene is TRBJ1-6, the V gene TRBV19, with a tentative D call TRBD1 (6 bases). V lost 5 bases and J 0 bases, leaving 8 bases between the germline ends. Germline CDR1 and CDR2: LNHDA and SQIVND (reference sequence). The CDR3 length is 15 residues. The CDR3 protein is CASSDRSSYNSPLHF. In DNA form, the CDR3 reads TGTGCCAGTAGTGACAGGAGCTCCTATAATTCACCCCTCCACTTT.

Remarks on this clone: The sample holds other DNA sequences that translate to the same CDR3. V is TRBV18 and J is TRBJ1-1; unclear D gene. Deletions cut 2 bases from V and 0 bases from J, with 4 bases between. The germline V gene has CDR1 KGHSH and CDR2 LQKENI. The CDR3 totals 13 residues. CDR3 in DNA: TGTGCCAGCTCACCAGGTATGAACACTGAAGCTTTCTTT. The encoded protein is CASSPGMNTEAFF.

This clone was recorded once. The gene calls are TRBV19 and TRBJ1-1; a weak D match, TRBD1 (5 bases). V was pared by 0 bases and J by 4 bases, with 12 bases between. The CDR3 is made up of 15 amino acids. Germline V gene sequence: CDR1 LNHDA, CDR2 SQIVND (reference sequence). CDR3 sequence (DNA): TGTGCCAGTAGTATAGATAGAGTAGGGGCCACTGAAGCTTTCTTT. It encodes CASSIDRVGATEAFF.

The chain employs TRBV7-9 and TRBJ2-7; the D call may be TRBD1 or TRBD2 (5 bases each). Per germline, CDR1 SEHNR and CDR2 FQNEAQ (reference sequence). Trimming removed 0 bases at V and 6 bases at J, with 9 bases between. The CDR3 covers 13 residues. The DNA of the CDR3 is TGTGCCAGCAGCTTAGCTGGGGGTAGCGAGCAGTACTTC. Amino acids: CASSLAGGSEQYF.

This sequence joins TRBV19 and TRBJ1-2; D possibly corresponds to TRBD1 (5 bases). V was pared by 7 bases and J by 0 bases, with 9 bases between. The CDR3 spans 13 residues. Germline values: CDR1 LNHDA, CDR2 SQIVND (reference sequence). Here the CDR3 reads CASNRGSNYGYTF. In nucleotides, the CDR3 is TGTGCCAGTAATCGGGGGTCTAACTATGGCTACACCTTC.

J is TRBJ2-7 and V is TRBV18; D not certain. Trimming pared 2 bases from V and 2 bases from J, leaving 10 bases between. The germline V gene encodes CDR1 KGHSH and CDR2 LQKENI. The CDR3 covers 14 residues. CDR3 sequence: CASSPGDLTYEQYF. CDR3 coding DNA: TGTGCCAGCTCACCAGGCGACCTGACCTACGAGCAGTACTTC.

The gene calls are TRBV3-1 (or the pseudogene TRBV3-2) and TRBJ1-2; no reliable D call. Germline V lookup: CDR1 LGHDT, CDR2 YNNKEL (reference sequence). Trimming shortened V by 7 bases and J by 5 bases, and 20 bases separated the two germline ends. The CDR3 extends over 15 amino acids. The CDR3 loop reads CASIPRAGYSYGYTF. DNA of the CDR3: TGTGCCAGCATCCCCCGGGCGGGTTACTCATATGGCTACACCTTC.

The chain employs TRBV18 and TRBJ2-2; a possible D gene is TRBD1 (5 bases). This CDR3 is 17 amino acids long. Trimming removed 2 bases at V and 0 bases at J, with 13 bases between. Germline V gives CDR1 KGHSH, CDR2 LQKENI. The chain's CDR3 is CASSPSRQSANTGELFF. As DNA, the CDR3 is TGTGCCAGCTCACCAAGCAGACAGAGCGCGAACACCGGGGAGCTGTTTTTT.

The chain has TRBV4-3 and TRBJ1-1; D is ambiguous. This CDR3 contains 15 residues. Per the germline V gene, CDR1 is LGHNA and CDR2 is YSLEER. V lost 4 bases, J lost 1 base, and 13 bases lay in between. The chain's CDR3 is CASSPYMAQNTEAFF. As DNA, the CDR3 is TGCGCCAGCAGCCCGTACATGGCCCAGAACACTGAAGCTTTCTTT.

The CDR3 region is CASSSIGFLKSYEQYF. In DNA form, the CDR3 reads TGTGCCAGCAGTTCAATAGGTTTCCTGAAGTCCTACGAGCAGTACTTC. This chain connects TRBV6-5 to TRBJ2-7; D is unclear. Trimming took 4 bases from V and 1 from J, leaving 17 bases between them. The CDR3 totals 16 residues. The germline CDR1 and CDR2 sequences are MNHEY and SVGAGI.

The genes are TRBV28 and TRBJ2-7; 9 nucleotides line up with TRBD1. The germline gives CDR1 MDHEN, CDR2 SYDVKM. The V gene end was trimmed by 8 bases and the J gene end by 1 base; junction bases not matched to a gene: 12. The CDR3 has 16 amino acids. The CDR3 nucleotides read TGTGCCAGCGGAGGGGGGGGGACAGGGTCTTCCTACGAGCAGTACTTC. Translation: CASGGGGTGSSYEQYF.

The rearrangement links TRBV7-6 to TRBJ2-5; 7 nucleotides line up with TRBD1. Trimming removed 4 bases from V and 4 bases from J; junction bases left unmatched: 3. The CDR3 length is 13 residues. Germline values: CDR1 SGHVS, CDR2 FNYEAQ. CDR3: CASSSDRLETQYF. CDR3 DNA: TGTGCCAGCAGCTCGGACAGGTTAGAGACCCAGTACTTC.